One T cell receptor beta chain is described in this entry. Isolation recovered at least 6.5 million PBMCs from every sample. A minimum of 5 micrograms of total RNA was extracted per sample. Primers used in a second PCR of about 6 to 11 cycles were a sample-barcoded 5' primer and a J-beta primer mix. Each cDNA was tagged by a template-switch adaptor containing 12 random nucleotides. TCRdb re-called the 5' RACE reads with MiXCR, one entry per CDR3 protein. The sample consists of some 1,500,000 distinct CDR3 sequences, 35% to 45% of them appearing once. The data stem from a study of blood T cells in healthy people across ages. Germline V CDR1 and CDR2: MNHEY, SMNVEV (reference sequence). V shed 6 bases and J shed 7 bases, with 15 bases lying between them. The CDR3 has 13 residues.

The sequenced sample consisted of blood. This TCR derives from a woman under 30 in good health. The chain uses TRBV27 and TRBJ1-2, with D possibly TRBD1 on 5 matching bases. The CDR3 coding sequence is TGTGCCAGCAGCTCGACAGTAACCTCTGGCTACACCTTC. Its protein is CASSSTVTSGYTF.